A single sample is the source of the 8 T cell receptor beta chains below, sequenced in a study of OX40 agonist ivuxolimab in advanced cancers. Sequencing used immunoSEQ multiplex PCR; TCRdb keeps in-frame clones, though not all of them. The table includes about 70,000 clones, roughly 83% detected once. The specimen comprised CD4+ or CD8+ T cells sorted from blood, sampled in a trial of the OX40 agonist ivuxolimab. Receptors originate from an adult with an advanced solid tumor such as melanoma, head and neck, liver or kidney cancer.

CDR3 loop: CASSLPGTNQPQHF. As DNA, the CDR3 is TGTGCCAGCAGCTTACCAGGGACCAATCAGCCCCAGCATTTT. This chain links TRBV7-9 with TRBJ1-5, with D maybe TRBD1 (5 bases). V was shortened by 2 bases and J by 3 bases, with 8 bases between the two germline ends. This CDR3 is built from 14 residues. Germline V CDR1 and CDR2: SEHNR, FQNEAQ (reference sequence).

This clone was counted ten times or more. The gene calls are TRBV4-2 and TRBJ2-1; TRBD2 aligns across 15 bases. Per the germline V gene, CDR1 is LGHNA and CDR2 is YNFKEQ. The CDR3 contains 19 residues. With V trimmed by 4 bases and J by 7 bases, 14 bases remained unmatched. CDR3 protein: CASSPLVGLAGGGFNEQFF. CDR3 nucleotides: TGTGCCAGCAGCCCGTTAGTAGGACTAGCGGGAGGGGGCTTTAATGAGCAGTTCTTC.

The J gene is TRBJ1-6, the V gene TRBV6-5; 7 nucleotides align to TRBD1. V shed 2 bases, J shed 3 bases, and the junction held 4 bases outside the gene matches. Germline V gives CDR1 MNHEY, CDR2 SVGAGI. The CDR3 extends over 16 amino acids. The DNA of the CDR3 is TGTGCCAGCAGTTACCTACAGGGGTACTATAATTCACCCCTCCACTTT. Its translation is CASSYLQGYYNSPLHF.

The rearrangement joins TRBV5-4 to TRBJ2-2; D gene ambiguous. CDR3 length: 13 amino acids. Germline CDR1 reads SGHNT; CDR2 reads YYREEE (reference sequence). Deletions cut 0 bases from V and 7 bases from J, with 7 bases between. CDR3 sequence: CASSLESFGELFF. CDR3 sequence (DNA): TGTGCCAGCAGCTTGGAATCGTTCGGGGAGCTGTTTTTT. Full variable domain (rest looked up from reference TRBV5-4 and TRBJ2-2): ETGVTQSPTHLIKTRGQQVTLRCSSQSGHNTVSWYQQALGQGPQFIFQYYREEENGRGNFPPRFSGLQFPNYSSELNVNALELDDSALYLCASSLESFGELFFGEGSRLTVL.

Only a few counts were recorded for this clone. V gene TRBV7-2 combines with J gene TRBJ2-1; 7 bases are shared with TRBD2. The CDR3 has 13 amino acids. Germline V CDR1 and CDR2: SGHTA, FQGNSA. V lost 2 bases, J lost 9 bases, and 4 bases stayed unmatched. CDR3 sequence: CASSLLAETEQFF. The CDR3 coding sequence is TGTGCCAGCAGCTTACTAGCGGAGACTGAGCAGTTCTTC.

The rearrangement uses TRBV10-3 and TRBJ1-1; D unresolved. This CDR3 comprises 13 residues. The V end was cut by 3 bases, the J end by 3 bases, with 8 bases between. Germline V CDR1 and CDR2: ENHRY, SYGVKD. The CDR3 coding sequence is TGTGCCATCAGTGATAACGGCGACACTGAAGCTTTCTTT. It is translated as CAISDNGDTEAFF.

This chain links TRBV6-1 with TRBJ2-5; 7 bases line up with TRBD2. Per the germline V gene, CDR1 is MNHNS and CDR2 is SASEGT. With 1 base clipped from V and 2 bases from J, the junction kept 4 bases outside the gene matches. This CDR3 region has 15 residues. CDR3 protein: CASSEGSSGQETQYF. CDR3 bases: TGTGCCAGCAGTGAAGGGAGTAGCGGGCAAGAGACCCAGTACTTC.

This chain connects TRBV7-3 to TRBJ2-2; maybe TRBD2 (5 bases). Deletions cut 2 bases from V and 3 bases from J, with 10 bases between. CDR1 is SGHTA, CDR2 FQGTGA, per germline. This CDR3 has 15 amino acids. CDR3 residues: CASSLYGSDTGELFF. The CDR3 bases are TGTGCCAGCAGCTTATATGGGAGTGACACCGGGGAGCTGTTTTTT.